What follows are 9 T cell receptor beta chains derived from one specimen sequenced in a study of T cell responses to AZD1222 COVID-19 vaccine. Assay used: immunoSEQ multiplex PCR; TCRdb lists only in-frame clones, some missing. The sample has approximately 89,000 clones, 88% seen once; the top ten hold 2.8%. The sequenced sample was peripheral blood, obtained on day 0 of AZD1222 vaccination. These receptors were collected from an adult in good health.

V gene TRBV29-1 combines with J gene TRBJ1-1; D gene uncertain. This CDR3 is built from 13 residues. Germline V gives CDR1 SQVTM, CDR2 ANQGSEA. The V and J ends lost 5 bases and 4 bases respectively, with 14 bases between them. The CDR3 here is CSVLSLVATEAFF. CDR3 nucleotides: TGCAGCGTTCTCAGTTTGGTGGCCACTGAAGCTTTCTTT.

This chain connects TRBV28 to TRBJ2-2, with D possibly matching TRBD2 (5 bases). Trimming removed 6 bases from V and 9 bases from J, with 8 bases in between. Looked up from germline, CDR1 is MDHEN and CDR2 is SYDVKM. The CDR3 runs 11 residues. CDR3 amino acids: CASSTGRELFF. The CDR3, as DNA: TGTGCCAGCAGCACGGGAAGGGAGCTGTTTTTT.

V gene TRBV30 combines with J gene TRBJ1-2, with TRBD1 as a possible D gene (6 bases). The ends were cut back, 4 bases at V and 2 bases at J, with 17 bases in the middle. Germline V gene sequence: CDR1 GTSNPN, CDR2 SVGIG (reference sequence). This CDR3 is 15 amino acids long. The CDR3, as DNA: TGTGCCTGGAACAGGGACACAAAATCGAACTATGGCTACACCTTC. Amino acid sequence: CAWNRDTKSNYGYTF.

A few counts support this clone. The CDR3 coding sequence is TGTGCCAGCAGCCCGACTGGGGGACAGGGGGGCGGCTACACCTTC. Protein sequence: CASSPTGGQGGGYTF. V usage is TRBV7-2 and J usage is TRBJ1-2; 11 nucleotides line up with TRBD1. Germline V gene lookup returns CDR1 SGHTA and CDR2 FQGNSA. The CDR3 covers 15 residues. J was trimmed by 8 bases and V by 5 bases; bases with no gene match: 10.

J is TRBJ2-5 and V is TRBV4-3, with 9 bases identical to TRBD1. The germline CDR1 and CDR2 sequences are LGHNA and YSLEER. With 1 base clipped from V and 7 bases from J, the junction kept 13 bases outside the gene matches. CDR3 length equals 17 residues. In DNA, the CDR3 is TGCGCCAGCAGCCAAGTTCTCACAGGGGGCCCAGGCACGACCCAGTACTTC. Its protein is CASSQVLTGGPGTTQYF.

The chain joins TRBV9 to TRBJ2-7; D is possibly TRBD1 (5 bases). The germline V gene encodes CDR1 SGDLS and CDR2 YYNGEE. CDR3 length: 14 amino acids. V was trimmed by 0 bases and J by 4 bases, leaving 11 bases between them. The CDR3 DNA is TGTGCCAGCAGCGTAGGTGTAGGGGTTTACGAGCAGTACTTC. As protein: CASSVGVGVYEQYF.

This chain joins TRBV10-3 and TRBJ1-6; D gene unclear. The length of the CDR3 is 12 residues. The V and J ends lost 2 bases and 5 bases respectively, with 1 base between them. Germline V gene sequence: CDR1 ENHRY, CDR2 SYGVKD. The CDR3 bases are TGTGCCATCAGTGAGGATAATTCACCCCTCCACTTT. This translates into CAISEDNSPLHF.

The chain employs TRBV12-3 or TRBV12-4 and TRBJ1-2, with 7 nucleotides matching TRBD1. Trimming removed 10 bases from V and 5 bases from J; junction bases left unmatched: 10. The CDR3 runs 13 residues. The CDR3 sequence: CATTGTDFYGYTF. The CDR3 region has the DNA TGTGCCACCACCGGGACAGATTTTTATGGCTACACCTTC.

The V gene is TRBV9, the J gene TRBJ1-2, with unresolved D. Per germline, CDR1 SGDLS and CDR2 YYNGEE. This CDR3 contains 15 residues. V was shortened by 4 bases and J by 2 bases, with 15 bases between the two germline ends. The CDR3 coding sequence is TGTGCCAGCAGCTCACGAAGGGAATCCAACTATGGCTACACCTTC. This codes for CASSSRRESNYGYTF.